Listed here are 21 T cell receptor beta chains from one sample, sequenced in a study of response to subunit inactivated influenza vaccine (dated by TCRdb to the late 2010s). Taken with the paper, the label for time point translates to: more than 35 days after influenza vaccine administration. Receptor libraries were prepared by RT-PCR. Instrument used: Illumina HiSeq 2500. TCRdb reworked the public reads: Q25 trimming with fastp, MiXCR clone assembly, productive beta chains retained. Rows are unified per CDR3 protein, each entry keeping the most common DNA and genes. This sample lists roughly 570,000 distinct CDR3 sequences; about an eighth were detected once. Of the sample, about 12% falls within the top ten clones. Material: PBMCs from blood, obtained about 40 days after vaccination. These receptors were collected from a man over 45 who received an inactivated influenza vaccine. Donor details come from another sample of the same person, matched by shared clones.

For this clonotype: A read error may be the cause here, since a much bigger clone is one base away. This chain connects TRBV7-2 to TRBJ2-3, with D unresolved. Looked up from germline, CDR1 is SGHTA and CDR2 is FQGNSA. Deletions cut 6 bases from V and 1 base from J, with 14 bases between. CDR3 length equals 15 residues. Here the CDR3 reads CASREVGLGTDTQYF. DNA for the CDR3: TGTGCCAGCAGAGAAGTCGGGCTGGGCACAGATACGCAGTATTTT.

The count of this clonotype is one. The V and J genes are TRBV2 and TRBJ2-3, with D hard to call. The CDR3 contains 16 residues. Trimming took off 5 bases at V and 0 bases at J, with 15 bases between the two ends. Germline V lookup: CDR1 SNHLY, CDR2 FYNNEI. The CDR3 bases are TGTGCCAGCAGTCTAATTGGCAAGACTAGCACAGATACGCAGTATTTT. Its translation: CASSLIGKTSTDTQYF.

A few counts support this clonotype. This chain connects TRBV7-6 to TRBJ2-3, with D possibly being TRBD2 (6 bases). The CDR3 totals 15 residues. From germline, CDR1 is SGHVS and CDR2 FNYEAQ. Trimming shortened V by 4 bases and J by 0 bases, and 11 bases separated the two germline ends. CDR3 sequence (DNA): TGTGCCAGCAGCTGGGGACTCGCTAGCACAGATACGCAGTATTTT. It yields the protein CASSWGLASTDTQYF.

This chain links TRBV12-3 or TRBV12-4 with TRBJ2-7, with D hard to call. The CDR3 is 13 residues long. With 1 base removed from V and 6 bases from J, the gap between germline ends came to 10 bases. CDR3: CASSLGAAGEQYF. In DNA form, the CDR3 reads TGTGCCAGCAGTTTAGGAGCAGCCGGCGAGCAGTACTTC.

V is TRBV10-3 and J is TRBJ1-2; 8 nucleotides match TRBD1. The germline V gene encodes CDR1 ENHRY and CDR2 SYGVKD. V was pared by 10 bases and J by 6 bases, with 10 bases of the junction left unmatched. The CDR3 is made up of 13 amino acids. As DNA, the CDR3 is TGTGCCACCGTTGCGGGACAGGATGATGGCTACACCTTC. This encodes CATVAGQDDGYTF.

About this clonotype itself: Being one base from a much bigger clone, this may be a read error. The chain links TRBV29-1 to TRBJ2-7; D is unclear. The germline V and J ends were trimmed by 4 bases and 7 bases, with 14 bases remaining between them. CDR3 length: 12 residues. CDR1 and CDR2 from the germline V gene are SQVTM and ANQGSEA. The CDR3 here is CSVVGKVREQYF. The CDR3 DNA follows: TGCAGCGTTGTGGGGAAAGTTAGGGAGCAGTACTTC.

J is TRBJ2-3 and V is TRBV20-1, with TRBD2 as a possible D gene (6 bases). Trimming cost V 0 bases and J 7 bases, with 11 bases left between them. This CDR3 is built from 13 residues. Germline assignment: CDR1 DFQATT and CDR2 SNEGSKA (reference sequence). The CDR3 bases are TGCAGTGCTAGAGAGGGACTTAGTTATACGCAGTATTTT. Its protein product is CSAREGLSYTQYF.

The chain recombines TRBV4-1 with TRBJ2-7; possibly TRBD1 for D (6 bases). V lost 0 bases and J lost 3, with 12 bases in between. Germline-derived CDR1 and CDR2 are MGHRA and YSYEKL. The CDR3 contains 15 residues. CDR3 sequence (DNA): TGCGCCAGCAGCCAAGAGAAGCGACAGGACTACGAGCAGTACTTC. The encoded protein is CASSQEKRQDYEQYF.

In nucleotides, the CDR3 is TGCAGTGCTAGAGACGGGACACAGAATCAGCCCCAGCATTTT. Encoded protein: CSARDGTQNQPQHF. The rearrangement joins TRBV20-1 to TRBJ1-5; the D gene is possibly TRBD1 (6 bases). This CDR3 has 14 amino acids. The V end lost 0 bases, the J end lost 4 bases, and 10 bases lay between the germline ends. From germline, CDR1 is DFQATT and CDR2 SNEGSKA (reference sequence).

The rearrangement uses TRBV2 and TRBJ2-5; TRBD2 matches 11 bases. V lost 6 bases to trimming and J lost 5 bases; unmatched junction nucleotides: 8. The CDR3 runs to 15 residues. Per germline, CDR1 SNHLY and CDR2 FYNNEI. Written as DNA, the CDR3 is TGTGCCAGCAGGACTAGCGGGGCAATGGAGGAGACCCAGTACTTC. It translates to CASRTSGAMEETQYF.

This clonotype was seen a few times. The rearrangement links TRBV20-1 to TRBJ2-1, with D maybe TRBD1 (6 bases). Germline CDR1 DFQATT, CDR2 SNEGSKA (reference sequence). Trimming left V 6 bases short and J 2 bases short, with 11 bases between. This CDR3 region has 13 residues. In DNA form, the CDR3 reads TGCAGTGCCCAACGGGACACCTACAATGAGCAGTTCTTC. Translation gives CSAQRDTYNEQFF.

This clonotype was counted between two and nine times. This chain joins TRBV27 and TRBJ2-1; TRBD2 matches at 7 bases. Germline CDR1 and CDR2: MNHEY and SMNVEV (reference sequence). With V trimmed by 3 bases and J by 5 bases, 7 bases remained unmatched. The CDR3 runs 15 residues. The CDR3 DNA follows: TGTGCCAGCAGTTTCTTCTCGGGGGGAAACAATGAGCAGTTCTTC. This codes for CASSFFSGGNNEQFF.

This clonotype turned up a few times. J is TRBJ2-7 and V is TRBV7-2, with D maybe TRBD2 (5 bases). Germline values: CDR1 SGHTA, CDR2 FQGNSA. The CDR3 is 15 amino acids. The V and J ends lost 5 bases and 4 bases respectively, with 18 bases between them. The CDR3, as DNA: TGTGCCAGCAGCCCAGTGTCGGGGAATGCTTACGAGCAGTACTTC. This gives the protein CASSPVSGNAYEQYF.

This chain joins TRBV5-1 and TRBJ2-3; D uncertain. The DNA end favors TRBJ1-5, so the J call may be wrong. Looked up from germline, CDR1 is SGHRS and CDR2 is YFSETQ. The CDR3 length is 15 residues. The CDR3 coding sequence is TGCGCCAGCAGCTTGGCCACCGGAGGCACAGATACGCAGCATTTT. Its protein product is CASSLATGGTDTQHF.

This clonotype came up a few times. The chain links TRBV30 to TRBJ2-2, with 13 bases aligning to TRBD2. Per the germline V gene, CDR1 is GTSNPN and CDR2 is SVGIG (reference sequence). V lost 3 bases to trimming and J lost 6 bases; unmatched junction nucleotides: 7. The CDR3 extends over 16 amino acids. CDR3 amino acids: CAWSFGLAGAAGELFF. CDR3 nucleotide sequence: TGTGCCTGGAGCTTCGGACTAGCGGGGGCGGCCGGGGAGCTGTTTTTT.

This clonotype has only a few counts. V and J are TRBV12-3 or TRBV12-4 and TRBJ2-5; D is perhaps TRBD1 (6 bases). V gave up 5 bases and J gave up 6 bases, with 16 bases separating them. The CDR3 length is 14 residues. In DNA, the CDR3 is TGTGCCAGCAGTCCCCCTGGGGGCGCGAAGACCCAGTACTTC. Translation: CASSPPGGAKTQYF.

The V and J genes are TRBV20-1 and TRBJ1-6; 8 bases agree with TRBD1. CDR1 and CDR2 from the germline V gene are DFQATT and SNEGSKA (reference sequence). The CDR3 length is 16 residues. The junction had 8 bases not matched to a gene; V was cut back by 3 bases and J by 4 bases. CDR3 residues: CSARRQGARYNSPLHF. The CDR3, as DNA: TGCAGTGCTAGGAGGCAGGGGGCGAGGTATAATTCACCCCTCCACTTT.

V usage is TRBV20-1 and J usage is TRBJ2-1; maybe TRBD2 (6 bases). V was pared by 6 bases and J by 5 bases, with 17 bases between. The CDR3 covers 14 residues. CDR1 and CDR2 (germline): DFQATT, SNEGSKA (reference sequence). The CDR3 DNA follows: TGCAGTGCCATACCCGGGACTGTCAACAATGAGCAGTTCTTC. Translating it yields CSAIPGTVNNEQFF.

In this sample, this clonotype turned up many times. The chain links TRBV6-1 to TRBJ2-3, with a possible D match to TRBD2 (5 bases). V lost 6 bases and J 1 base, leaving 20 bases between the germline ends. The CDR3 covers 17 residues. The germline V gene has CDR1 MNHNS and CDR2 SASEGT. The CDR3 is CASSPRRGVRGTDTQYF. CDR3 nucleotides: TGTGCCAGCAGCCCTAGACGGGGAGTAAGGGGCACAGATACGCAGTATTTT.

The J gene is TRBJ2-1, the V gene TRBV20-1; D uncertain. This CDR3 has 18 residues. V lost 2 bases, J lost 8 bases, and 28 bases lay in between. Per the germline V gene, CDR1 is DFQATT and CDR2 is SNEGSKA (reference sequence). CDR3 in amino acids: CSARSLGDSSEAAYEQFF. DNA of the CDR3: TGCAGTGCTAGATCCCTTGGCGACTCCTCAGAGGCGGCGTATGAGCAGTTCTTC.

The chain joins TRBV7-9 to TRBJ2-6; TRBD2 matches 8 bases. The CDR3 runs to 17 residues. V trimming: 5 bases; J trimming: 1 base; junction bases outside the gene matches: 7. Germline V gene sequence: CDR1 SEHNR, CDR2 FQNEAQ (reference sequence). CDR3 sequence reads: CASSPASGLSGANVLTF. The DNA of the CDR3 is TGTGCCAGCAGCCCGGCTAGCGGGCTTTCTGGGGCCAACGTCCTGACTTTC.